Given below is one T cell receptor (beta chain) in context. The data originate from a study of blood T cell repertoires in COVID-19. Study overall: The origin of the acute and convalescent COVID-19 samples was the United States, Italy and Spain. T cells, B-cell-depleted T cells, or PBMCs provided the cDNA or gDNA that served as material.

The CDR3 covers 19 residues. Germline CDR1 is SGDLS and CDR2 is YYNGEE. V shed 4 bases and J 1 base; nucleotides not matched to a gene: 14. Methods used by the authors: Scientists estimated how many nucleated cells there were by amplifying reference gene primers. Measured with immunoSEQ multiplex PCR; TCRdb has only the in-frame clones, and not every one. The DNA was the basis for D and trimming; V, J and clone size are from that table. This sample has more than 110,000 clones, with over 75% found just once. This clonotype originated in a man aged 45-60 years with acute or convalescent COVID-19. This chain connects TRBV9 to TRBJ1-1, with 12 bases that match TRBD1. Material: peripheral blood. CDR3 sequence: CASSPHSGGQGARNTEAFF. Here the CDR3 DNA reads TGTGCCAGCAGCCCCCACTCTGGGGGACAGGGGGCTCGGAACACTGAAGCTTTCTTT.